Listed below are T cell receptor beta chains from one sample, sequenced in a study of siplizumab effects on memory and regulatory T cells. Profiled with immunoSEQ multiplex PCR; TCRdb holds only in-frame clones, not every one. The table shows approximately 120,000 clones, with around 92% occurring only once. Sequencing was done on a sample of Tregs sorted from blood. The origin of the receptors is a human donor in good health. The CDR3 runs from the conserved cysteine through the conserved F or W. The order of the fields is clone size, J gene, V gene, D gene, CDR3 protein, CDR3 DNA. D genes are given only for firm matches. The size field is filled for only some rows; it gives once, few, many or a size class.

size: NA; J: TRBJ1-2; V: TRBV11-2; D: NA; CDR3: CASSSQGRGFGYTF; DNA: TGTGCCAGCAGCTCTCAAGGACGCGGCTTCGGCTACACCTTC
size: NA; J: TRBJ2-7; V: TRBV6-5; D: NA; CDR3: CASSLLAGANYEQYF; DNA: TGTGCCAGTTCACTCCTCGCGGGGGCGAACTACGAGCAGTACTTC
size: NA; J: TRBJ2-3; V: TRBV5-6; D: TRBD1; CDR3: CASSLGQGIRADTQYF; DNA: TGTGCCAGCAGCTTGGGACAGGGAATTAGGGCAGATACGCAGTATTTT
size: few; J: TRBJ2-7; V: TRBV2; D: NA; CDR3: CASSAFFSYEQYF; DNA: TGTGCCAGCAGTGCCTTTTTCTCCTACGAGCAGTACTTC
size: NA; J: TRBJ2-2; V: TRBV6-5; D: NA; CDR3: CASSYSGAVNTGELFF; DNA: TGTGCCAGCAGTTACTCTGGGGCAGTGAACACCGGGGAGCTGTTTTTT
size: NA; J: TRBJ2-1; V: TRBV10-3; D: TRBD2; CDR3: CAIRPGLAGGRDEQFF; DNA: TGTGCCATCAGGCCGGGACTAGCGGGGGGCCGAGATGAGCAGTTCTTC
size: few; J: TRBJ1-1; V: TRBV10-3; D: NA; CDR3: CATSRGDTEAFF; DNA: TGTGCCACCTCCCGGGGGGACACTGAAGCTTTCTTT
size: NA; J: TRBJ1-4; V: TRBV5-1; D: NA; CDR3: CASSLETGFEKLFF; DNA: TGCGCCAGCAGCTTGGAAACAGGGTTCGAAAAACTGTTTTTT
size: once; J: TRBJ2-2; V: TRBV9; D: TRBD2; CDR3: CASSVDASGRAAGELFF; DNA: TGTGCCAGCAGCGTAGATGCTAGCGGGAGGGCCGCTGGGGAGCTGTTTTTT
size: NA; J: TRBJ2-4; V: TRBV6-1; D: NA; CDR3: CASSDSGNGKNIQYF; DNA: TGTGCCAGCAGTGACTCAGGGAATGGCAAAAACATTCAGTACTTC
size: once; J: TRBJ2-2; V: TRBV5-6; D: TRBD1; CDR3: CASRATGGTGELFF; DNA: TGTGCCAGCAGGGCCACAGGGGGCACCGGGGAGCTGTTTTTT
size: NA; J: TRBJ1-5; V: TRBV6-1; D: NA; CDR3: CASMQVQNSNQPQHF; DNA: TGTGCCAGCATGCAGGTCCAGAATAGCAATCAGCCCCAGCATTTT
size: NA; J: TRBJ2-1; V: TRBV7-3; D: TRBD2; CDR3: CASSTTSGLYNEQFF; DNA: TGTGCCAGCAGCACTACTAGCGGGCTTTACAATGAGCAGTTCTTC
size: NA; J: TRBJ2-1; V: TRBV2; D: TRBD1; CDR3: CASSGWAGTGFYNEQFF; DNA: TGTGCCAGCAGCGGTTGGGCCGGGACAGGGTTTTACAATGAGCAGTTCTTC
size: NA; J: TRBJ2-2; V: TRBV6-1; D: NA; CDR3: CALSGETGELFF; DNA: TGTGCCCTAAGTGGAGAGACCGGGGAGTTGTTTTTT
size: NA; J: TRBJ2-7; V: TRBV18; D: TRBD2; CDR3: CASSPLGTSGNEQYF; DNA: TGTGCCAGCTCACCGCTCGGGACTAGCGGTAACGAGCAGTACTTC
size: NA; J: TRBJ2-7; V: TRBV9; D: NA; CDR3: CASSAALTGEQYF; DNA: TGTGCCAGCAGCGCCGCCCTTACCGGCGAGCAGTACTTC
size: NA; J: TRBJ1-2; V: TRBV27; D: NA; CDR3: CASSPYRGPPTFYGYTF; DNA: TGTGCCAGCAGTCCTTACCGAGGACCGCCGACGTTCTATGGCTACACCTTC
size: NA; J: TRBJ1-1; V: TRBV7-3; D: NA; CDR3: CASNIPTKGTEAFF; DNA: TGTGCCAGCAACATACCGACCAAGGGGACTGAAGCTTTCTTT
size: NA; J: TRBJ2-7; V: TRBV5-5; D: NA; CDR3: CASSARPRLASYEQYF; DNA: TGTGCCAGCAGCGCGCGGCCGCGTTTAGCCTCCTACGAGCAGTACTTC
size: once; J: TRBJ2-3; V: TRBV9; D: TRBD2; CDR3: CASSYGLAGETQYF; DNA: TGTGCCAGCAGCTACGGACTAGCGGGAGAGACGCAGTATTTT
size: NA; J: TRBJ1-1; V: TRBV7-9; D: NA; CDR3: CASSLALGLDTEAFF; DNA: TGTGCCAGCAGCTTAGCGCTGGGACTGGACACTGAAGCTTTCTTT
size: NA; J: TRBJ2-7; V: TRBV6-5; D: NA; CDR3: CASSYRPGTSYEQYF; DNA: TGTGCCAGCAGTTACCGTCCAGGGACCTCCTACGAGCAGTACTTC
size: NA; J: TRBJ1-5; V: TRBV10-2; D: NA; CDR3: CASSETASNQPQHF; DNA: TGCGCCAGCAGTGAGACAGCGAGCAATCAGCCCCAGCATTTT
size: NA; J: TRBJ1-2; V: TRBV6-1; D: TRBD1; CDR3: CASVMTGALDYGYTF; DNA: TGTGCCAGCGTAATGACAGGGGCTCTGGACTATGGCTACACCTTC
size: NA; J: TRBJ1-1; V: TRBV9; D: NA; CDR3: CASNRLGGMNTEAFF; DNA: TGTGCCAGCAACAGGCTGGGGGGCATGAACACTGAAGCTTTCTTT